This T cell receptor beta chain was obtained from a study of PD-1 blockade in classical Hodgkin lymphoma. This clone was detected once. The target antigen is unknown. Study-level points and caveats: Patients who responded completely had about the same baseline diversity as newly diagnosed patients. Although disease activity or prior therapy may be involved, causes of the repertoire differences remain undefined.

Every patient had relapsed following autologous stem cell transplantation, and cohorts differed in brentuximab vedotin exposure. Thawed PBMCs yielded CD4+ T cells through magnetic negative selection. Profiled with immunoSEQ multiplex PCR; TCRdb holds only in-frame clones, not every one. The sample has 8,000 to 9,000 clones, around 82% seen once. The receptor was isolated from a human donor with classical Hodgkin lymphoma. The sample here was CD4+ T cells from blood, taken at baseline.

DNA for the CDR3: TGTGCCATCAGGGGACCAACTTGGGAGACCCAGTACTTC. Its translation: CAIRGPTWETQYF. The chain is built from TRBV10-3 and TRBJ2-5; D tentatively fits TRBD1 or TRBD2 (5 bases each). V was pared by 6 bases and J by 5 bases, with 13 bases between. In germline, CDR1 is ENHRY, CDR2 SYGVKD. This CDR3 has 13 amino acids.